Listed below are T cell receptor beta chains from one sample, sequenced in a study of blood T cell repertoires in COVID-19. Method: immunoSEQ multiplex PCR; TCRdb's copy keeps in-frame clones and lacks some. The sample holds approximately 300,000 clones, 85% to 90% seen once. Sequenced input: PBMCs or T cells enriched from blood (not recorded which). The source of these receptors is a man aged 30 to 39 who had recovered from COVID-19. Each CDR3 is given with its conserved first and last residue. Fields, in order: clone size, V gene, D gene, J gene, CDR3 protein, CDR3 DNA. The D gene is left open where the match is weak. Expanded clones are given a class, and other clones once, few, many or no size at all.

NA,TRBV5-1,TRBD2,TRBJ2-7,CASSNQSGGKYEQYF,TGCGCCAGCAGCAACCAATCGGGGGGTAAGTACGAGCAGTACTTC
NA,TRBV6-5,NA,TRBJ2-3,CASSFRRDTQYF,TGTGCCAGCAGTTTTCGTCGAGATACGCAGTATTTT
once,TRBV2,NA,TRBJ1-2,CASRDSSHYGYTF,TGTGCCAGCAGAGACAGCAGTCACTATGGCTACACCTTC
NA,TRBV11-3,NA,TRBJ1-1,CASSLGIRNRTEAFF,TGTGCCAGCAGCTTAGGAATCAGGAATAGGACTGAAGCTTTCTTT
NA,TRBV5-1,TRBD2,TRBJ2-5,CASSLRPSGRYSRETQYF,TGCGCCAGCAGCTTGCGTCCTAGCGGGAGGTATTCCAGAGAGACCCAGTACTTC
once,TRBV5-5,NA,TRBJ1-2,CASSPRGYGYTF,TGTGCCAGCAGCCCCCGGGGGTATGGCTACACCTTC
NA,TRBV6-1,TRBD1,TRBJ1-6,CASSEAGQGASPLHF,TGTGCCAGCAGTGAAGCGGGACAGGGGGCTTCACCCCTCCACTTT
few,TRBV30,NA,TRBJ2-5,CAWGGEGDVLYF,TGTGCCTGGGGTGGCGAGGGCGACGTCCTGTACTTC
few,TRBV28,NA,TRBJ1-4,CASRPELREKLFF,TGTGCCAGCAGACCGGAATTGAGGGAAAAACTGTTTTTT
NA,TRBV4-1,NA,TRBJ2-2,CASSQDTNSGSYTGELFF,TGCGCCAGCAGCCAAGATACAAATTCCGGGAGTTACACCGGGGAGCTGTTTTTT
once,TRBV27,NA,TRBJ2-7,CASMSGATYEQYF,TGTGCCAGCATGTCAGGGGCTACCTACGAGCAGTACTTC
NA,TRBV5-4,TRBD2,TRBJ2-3,CASSLPSGTTDTQYF,TGTGCCAGCAGCTTGCCTAGCGGGACAACAGATACGCAGTATTTT
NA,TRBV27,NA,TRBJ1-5,CASSLSFRGDQPQHF,TGTGCCAGCAGTTTATCGTTCCGGGGGGATCAGCCCCAGCATTTT
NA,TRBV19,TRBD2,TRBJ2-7,CASSETSGPSYEQYF,TGTGCCAGTAGTGAGACTAGCGGGCCATCCTACGAGCAGTACTTC
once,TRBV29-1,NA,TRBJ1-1,CSAYTVNTEAFF,TGCAGCGCCTATACAGTGAACACTGAAGCTTTCTTT
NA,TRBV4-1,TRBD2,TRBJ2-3,CASSLTSGTDTQYF,TGCGCCAGCAGTCTAACTAGCGGGACAGATACGCAGTATTTT
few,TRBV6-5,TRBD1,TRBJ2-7,CASSLGQVSAYEQYF,TGTGCCAGCAGTTTGGGACAGGTCAGTGCCTACGAGCAGTACTTC
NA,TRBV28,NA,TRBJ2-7,CASTPDRTYEQYF,TGTGCCAGCACTCCCGACAGAACCTACGAGCAGTACTTC
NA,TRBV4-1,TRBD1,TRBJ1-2,CASSQDTRDRGIYGYTF,TGCGCCAGCAGCCAAGATACTAGGGACAGGGGTATTTATGGCTACACCTTC
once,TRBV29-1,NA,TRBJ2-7,CSVQQGRRGGGAYEQYF,TGCAGCGTTCAGCAGGGCCGGCGAGGCGGGGGCGCCTACGAGCAGTACTTC
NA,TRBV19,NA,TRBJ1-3,CASSFNRVDTIYF,TGTGCCAGTAGTTTCAACAGGGTTGACACCATATATTTT
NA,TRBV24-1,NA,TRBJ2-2,CATGRTRTGTGELFF,TGTGCCACTGGGAGGACCAGGACCGGCACCGGGGAGCTGTTTTTT
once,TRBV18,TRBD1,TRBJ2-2,CASSQGQGLAGELFF,TGTGCCAGCTCACAAGGACAGGGATTGGCCGGGGAGCTGTTTTTT
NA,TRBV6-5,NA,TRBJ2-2,CASYRDTGELFF,TGTGCCAGCTATCGAGACACCGGGGAGCTGTTTTTT
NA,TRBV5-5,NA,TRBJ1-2,CASSLSGVSYTF,TGTGCCAGCAGCTTGTCCGGGGTCAGCTACACCTTC
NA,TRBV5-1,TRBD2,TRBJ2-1,CASNEGLAGSYNEQFF,TGCGCCAGCAACGAGGGACTAGCGGGGAGTTACAATGAGCAGTTCTTC
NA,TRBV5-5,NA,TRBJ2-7,CASRAGGHEQYF,TGTGCCAGCAGGGCAGGGGGGCACGAGCAGTACTTC